This entry describes one TCR beta chain. Its antigen is unknown. Qualities for individual bases were not recorded, and no much larger clone is one base off. CDR1 and CDR2 (MNHEY, SMNVEV) derive from the germline V gene (reference sequence). Trimming costs V 5 bases and J 4 bases, and their ends lie 12 bases apart. The CDR3 spans 14 residues, from the cysteine through the phenylalanine. The DNA shown is the 42-base CDR3, in frame from base 1. The data belong to a study of blood T cell repertoires in COVID-19 (dated by TCRdb to about 2020). Background on the whole study: Collaborator samples came from the United States, Italy and Spain and covered acute and convalescent phases of COVID-19. The material from the prospective study consisted of cDNA or gDNA derived from T cells, B-cell-depleted T cells, or PBMCs. Deeply sampled blood TCRbeta repertoires from subjects exposed to, actively infected with, or recovered from COVID-19 were included in the dataset. The repertoires were released in a freely available public database intended as a resource for research on the immune response to SARS-CoV-2. The samples were drawn from the first 160 participants of the ongoing ImmuneRACE study and from more than 1,000 subjects provided by 6 global collaborators. Sample metadata almost always included a de-identified subject ID, COVID-19 status, age in years and sex. HLA class I and class II types, where available, came from metadata supplied by the sample provider rather than from assay-based typing. Results the study describes overall, beyond this receptor: The quantity of clinical and demographic metadata differed by source and by participant and was supplied without curation.

TCRbeta CDR3 regions were amplified from genomic DNA by means of the immunoSEQ Assay, a bias-controlled multiplex PCR. For the original study's pipeline: Within the assay, amplification of reference gene primers was used to estimate how many nucleated cells each sample contained. To quantify the absolute abundance of each unique TCRbeta CDR3 rearrangement, sequence reads were collapsed and filtered. Productive Simpson clonality was computed per sample as the square root of Simpson's diversity index over productive rearrangements. In TCRdb, the immuneACCESS table is reduced to in-frame sequences with V and J assigned. These tables do not hold every clone; where another copy was compared, an unresolved V gene accounts for under half, and the others remain unexplained. V, J and clone size reflect that table, while D and trimming were determined from the DNA. Here the sample has 150,000 or so clones; almost 90% occur a single time. The top ten clones comprise 2.3% of the sample.

Whole blood was collected in K2EDTA tubes by collaborating institutions according to the institutions' own protocols. For TCRbeta analysis, collaborators shipped samples as frozen whole blood, isolated PBMCs, or DNA extracted from either of those sample types. The receptor comes from a human donor in a cohort sampled during active COVID-19. The sequence joins TRBV27 to TRBJ1-5; TRBD1 is a possible D gene, resting on 6 matching bases. The sample taken for sequencing was peripheral blood. This receptor carries the CDR3 CASSPQGENQPQHF. The nucleotides read TGTGCCAGCAGTCCACAGGGTGAGAATCAGCCCCAGCATTTT.